This is a list of T cell receptor beta chains from one sample in a study of blood T cell repertoires in COVID-19. Sequencing was performed with immunoSEQ multiplex PCR; in TCRdb, only in-frame clones are kept and a portion is missing. The repertoire consists of over 300,000 clones, with nearly 90% occurring once and the leading ten covering around 7%. Sequenced material: peripheral blood. The receptors were sampled from a man younger than 35 with active or convalescent COVID-19. The CDR3 runs from the conserved cysteine through the conserved F or W. Each record gives: CDR3 protein, CDR3 DNA, J gene, D gene, clone size, V gene. The D gene is left open where the match is weak. The listing skips clone size in some rows; elsewhere it reads once, few, many or a size class.

cdr3_aa: CASSSSRTGPNEQFF
cdr3_nt: TGTGCCAGCAGCTCCAGTAGGACAGGGCCCAATGAGCAGTTCTTC
j_call: TRBJ2-1
d_call: TRBD1
clone_size: NA
v_call: TRBV7-9

cdr3_aa: CASSIVGGIREQYF
cdr3_nt: TGTGCCAGTAGTATAGTTGGAGGGATACGGGAGCAGTACTTC
j_call: TRBJ2-7
d_call: NA
clone_size: NA
v_call: TRBV19

cdr3_aa: CATLEGGPPTDTQYF
cdr3_nt: TGTGCCACCCTGGAGGGAGGGCCCCCCACAGATACGCAGTATTTT
j_call: TRBJ2-3
d_call: TRBD2
clone_size: NA
v_call: TRBV28

cdr3_aa: CASSLRGEQYF
cdr3_nt: TGTGCCAGCAGCCTGCGGGGGGAACAGTACTTC
j_call: TRBJ2-7
d_call: TRBD2
clone_size: once
v_call: TRBV6-5

cdr3_aa: CASSLVRRWLGANVLTF
cdr3_nt: TGTGCCAGCAGCTTAGTCCGTAGGTGGTTAGGGGCCAACGTGCTGACTTTC
j_call: TRBJ2-6
d_call: NA
clone_size: NA
v_call: TRBV7-2

cdr3_aa: CAIRRDINTEAFF
cdr3_nt: TGTGCCATCAGACGGGACATAAACACTGAAGCTTTCTTT
j_call: TRBJ1-1
d_call: NA
clone_size: NA
v_call: TRBV10-3

cdr3_aa: CAIRAAAGGTTDTQYF
cdr3_nt: TGTGCCATCAGGGCCGCGGCGGGAGGGACCACAGATACGCAGTATTTT
j_call: TRBJ2-3
d_call: TRBD2
clone_size: NA
v_call: TRBV10-3

cdr3_aa: CANRAAGTGANEQFF
cdr3_nt: TGTGCCAACCGGGCCGCCGGGACAGGGGCCAATGAGCAGTTCTTC
j_call: TRBJ2-1
d_call: TRBD1
clone_size: NA
v_call: TRBV10-3

cdr3_aa: CASSSGRVVDQPQHF
cdr3_nt: TGTGCCAGCAGCTCCGGGAGGGTAGTGGATCAGCCCCAGCATTTT
j_call: TRBJ1-5
d_call: NA
clone_size: NA
v_call: TRBV28

cdr3_aa: CASLRSVWVGTGELFF
cdr3_nt: TGTGCCAGCTTAAGGAGTGTATGGGTCGGTACCGGGGAGCTGTTTTTT
j_call: TRBJ2-2
d_call: NA
clone_size: NA
v_call: TRBV7-2

cdr3_aa: CATRDGGGDTEAFF
cdr3_nt: TGTGCCACCAGGGATGGTGGGGGGGACACTGAAGCTTTCTTT
j_call: TRBJ1-1
d_call: NA
clone_size: NA
v_call: TRBV24-1

cdr3_aa: CASSPGDRQVYGYTF
cdr3_nt: TGTGCCAGCTCACCCGGGGACAGACAAGTCTATGGCTACACCTTC
j_call: TRBJ1-2
d_call: TRBD1
clone_size: NA
v_call: TRBV18

cdr3_aa: CASSASSVTQYF
cdr3_nt: TGTGCCAGCAGCGCCTCGAGTGTTACGCAGTATTTT
j_call: TRBJ2-3
d_call: NA
clone_size: NA
v_call: TRBV2

cdr3_aa: CASSVEAGESYEQYF
cdr3_nt: TGTGCCAGCAGCGTAGAGGCAGGTGAATCCTACGAGCAGTACTTC
j_call: TRBJ2-7
d_call: NA
clone_size: NA
v_call: TRBV9

cdr3_aa: CASSLSRHPPYEQYF
cdr3_nt: TGTGCCAGCAGTTTATCTAGACATCCCCCCTACGAGCAGTACTTC
j_call: TRBJ2-7
d_call: NA
clone_size: NA
v_call: TRBV27

cdr3_aa: CASSLDRGEQYF
cdr3_nt: TGTGCCAGCAGCTTGGACAGGGGCGAGCAGTACTTC
j_call: TRBJ2-7
d_call: TRBD1
clone_size: NA
v_call: TRBV5-4

cdr3_aa: CASSVVSGAGEQYF
cdr3_nt: TGTGCCAGCAGCGTAGTTTCTGGCGCGGGGGAGCAGTACTTC
j_call: TRBJ2-7
d_call: NA
clone_size: NA
v_call: TRBV9

cdr3_aa: CASSTHGGDNSPLHF
cdr3_nt: TGCGCCAGCAGCACCCACGGGGGAGATAATTCACCCCTCCACTTT
j_call: TRBJ1-6
d_call: NA
clone_size: NA
v_call: TRBV4-3

cdr3_aa: CASSRTRIGDNEQFF
cdr3_nt: TGTGCCAGCAGCCGAACTCGTATAGGAGACAATGAGCAGTTCTTC
j_call: TRBJ2-1
d_call: NA
clone_size: NA
v_call: TRBV7-7

cdr3_aa: CATRGLHETQYF
cdr3_nt: TGTGCCACGCGGGGTTTGCACGAGACCCAGTACTTC
j_call: TRBJ2-5
d_call: NA
clone_size: NA
v_call: TRBV24-1

cdr3_aa: CASSIPRALTDTQYF
cdr3_nt: TGTGCCAGCAGCATCCCGAGGGCTCTTACAGATACGCAGTATTTT
j_call: TRBJ2-3
d_call: NA
clone_size: once
v_call: TRBV11-2

cdr3_aa: CSVDRGKETQYF
cdr3_nt: TGCAGCGTTGACCGCGGGAAGGAGACCCAGTACTTC
j_call: TRBJ2-5
d_call: NA
clone_size: once
v_call: TRBV29-1

cdr3_aa: CASSLLPSSEQYF
cdr3_nt: TGTGCCAGCAGCTTATTGCCCAGTTCGGAGCAGTACTTC
j_call: TRBJ2-7
d_call: NA
clone_size: NA
v_call: TRBV11-2

cdr3_aa: CSASGDQPQHF
cdr3_nt: TGCAGTGCTTCAGGCGATCAGCCCCAGCATTTT
j_call: TRBJ1-5
d_call: NA
clone_size: NA
v_call: TRBV20-1

cdr3_aa: CASSLPSLASYEQYF
cdr3_nt: TGTGCCAGCAGTTTGCCCAGCTTAGCCTCCTACGAGCAGTACTTC
j_call: TRBJ2-7
d_call: NA
clone_size: NA
v_call: TRBV28

cdr3_aa: CASSEPGGGGYTF
cdr3_nt: TGTGCCAGCAGCGAGCCCGGCGGGGGAGGCTACACCTTC
j_call: TRBJ1-2
d_call: NA
clone_size: NA
v_call: TRBV7-3

cdr3_aa: CASDKGTDYGYTF
cdr3_nt: TGTGCCAGTGACAAAGGGACAGACTATGGCTACACCTTC
j_call: TRBJ1-2
d_call: TRBD1
clone_size: NA
v_call: TRBV6-5

cdr3_aa: CASSQDSRGGTDTQYF
cdr3_nt: TGTGCCAGCAGCCAAGATTCGCGGGGGGGCACAGATACGCAGTATTTT
j_call: TRBJ2-3
d_call: TRBD2
clone_size: NA
v_call: TRBV3-1/TRBV3-2

cdr3_aa: CASSYSQGLGTEAFF
cdr3_nt: TGTGCCAGCAGTTACTCCCAGGGTCTTGGCACTGAAGCTTTCTTT
j_call: TRBJ1-1
d_call: NA
clone_size: NA
v_call: TRBV6-5

cdr3_aa: CASSNGGSNQPQHF
cdr3_nt: TGTGCCAGCAGCAACGGGGGTAGCAATCAGCCCCAGCATTTT
j_call: TRBJ1-5
d_call: NA
clone_size: NA
v_call: TRBV6-6

cdr3_aa: CASSNPIERSPQETQYF
cdr3_nt: TGTGCCAGCAGCAACCCCATCGAGCGGAGCCCCCAAGAGACCCAGTACTTC
j_call: TRBJ2-5
d_call: NA
clone_size: NA
v_call: TRBV21-1

cdr3_aa: CASSQADRGKNTEAFF
cdr3_nt: TGTGCCAGCAGCCAGGCCGACAGGGGAAAGAACACTGAAGCTTTCTTT
j_call: TRBJ1-1
d_call: TRBD1
clone_size: NA
v_call: TRBV3-1/TRBV3-2

cdr3_aa: CASSLWDRLGANYGYTF
cdr3_nt: TGTGCCAGCAGTTTATGGGACCGACTAGGGGCTAACTATGGCTACACCTTC
j_call: TRBJ1-2
d_call: NA
clone_size: NA
v_call: TRBV28

cdr3_aa: CASSGTGSNEKLFF
cdr3_nt: TGTGCCAGCAGCGGGACAGGGAGTAATGAAAAACTGTTTTTT
j_call: TRBJ1-4
d_call: TRBD1
clone_size: few
v_call: TRBV27

cdr3_aa: CSVESADYEQYF
cdr3_nt: TGCAGCGTTGAATCGGCGGACTACGAGCAGTACTTC
j_call: TRBJ2-7
d_call: NA
clone_size: NA
v_call: TRBV29-1

cdr3_aa: CASNPDRAPYNEQFF
cdr3_nt: TGTGCCAGCAACCCAGACAGGGCCCCCTACAATGAGCAGTTCTTC
j_call: TRBJ2-1
d_call: TRBD1
clone_size: NA
v_call: TRBV28

cdr3_aa: CASSRTDRGDYEQYF
cdr3_nt: TGTGCCAGCAGCCGAACGGACAGGGGGGACTACGAGCAGTACTTC
j_call: TRBJ2-7
d_call: TRBD1
clone_size: NA
v_call: TRBV6-6

cdr3_aa: CASSLPRGSEKLFF
cdr3_nt: TGTGCCAGCAGTTTACCCCGGGGTTCTGAAAAACTGTTTTTT
j_call: TRBJ1-4
d_call: NA
clone_size: NA
v_call: TRBV28

cdr3_aa: CASSYGTPFPYEQYF
cdr3_nt: TGTGCCAGCAGTTATGGGACACCGTTTCCCTACGAGCAGTACTTC
j_call: TRBJ2-7
d_call: NA
clone_size: NA
v_call: TRBV6-2/TRBV6-3

cdr3_aa: CASSEDRDGSTDTQYF
cdr3_nt: TGTGCCAGTAGTGAGGACAGGGACGGATCCACAGATACGCAGTATTTT
j_call: TRBJ2-3
d_call: TRBD1
clone_size: NA
v_call: TRBV19

cdr3_aa: CASSLTGVETQYF
cdr3_nt: TGTGCCAGTAGTCTGACAGGGGTAGAGACCCAGTACTTC
j_call: TRBJ2-5
d_call: TRBD1
clone_size: once
v_call: TRBV19